This T cell receptor beta chain was identified during a study of shared T cell receptors in the human thymus. This CDR3 is built from 19 residues. Trimming took off 3 bases at V and 0 bases at J, with 21 bases between the two ends. Germline loops: CDR1 SGHDT, CDR2 YYEEEE. Measured with immunoSEQ multiplex PCR; TCRdb has only the in-frame clones, and not every one. The repertoire holds 500,000 to 850,000 clones, with more than 75% as singletons. This same sample was also part of a study on human thymus T cells. That report adds: Resections removed during corrective heart surgery provided the thymus tissue used. Related research examined unrelated individuals and reported that their thymic repertoires overlapped highly.

The rearrangement joins TRBV5-6 to TRBJ1-4, with D possibly TRBD1 on 6 matching bases. Sequences were obtained from thymocytes. The receptor's source is a boy under three years old with a congenital heart defect. CDR3 coding DNA: TGTGCCAGCAGCTGGGGGGGTCGAACAGGGAACCCAACTAATGAAAAACTGTTTTTT. Residues: CASSWGGRTGNPTNEKLFF. The full variable domain, rest sourced from reference TRBV5-6 and TRBJ1-4, is DAGVTQSPTHLIKTRGQQVTLRCSPKSGHDTVSWYQQALGQGPQFIFQYYEEEERQRGNFPDRFSGHQFPNYSSELNVNALLLGDSALYLCASSWGGRTGNPTNEKLFFGSGTQLSVL.